This entry features one TCR beta chain sequence. This specimen belongs to a study of T-cell memory formation after mild COVID-19. TCRdb reprocessed the 5' RACE reads via MiXCR and lists one record per CDR3 protein. The sample records hundreds of thousands of distinct CDR3 sequences, roughly an eighth being singletons. Germline V lookup: CDR1 MNHEY, CDR2 SVGEGT. This CDR3 spans 15 amino acids. V lost 3 bases and J lost 7, with 16 bases in between. This sequence joins TRBV6-2 or TRBV6-3 and TRBJ1-5; D uncertain. This sequence was found in a man between 18 and 29 years old who had mild COVID-19 (a few samples of this study predate the infection). Cell type and time point are not known. The sample taken for sequencing was PBMCs or a T cell subset sorted from them (not recorded which). The CDR3 reads CASSYWESDFQPQHF. CDR3 nucleotides: TGTGCCAGCAGTTATTGGGAAAGCGATTTCCAGCCCCAGCATTTT.